This TCR beta chain comes out of a study of cytomegalovirus exposure and HLA in healthy donors. CDR1 is SEHNR, CDR2 FQNEAQ, per germline (reference sequence). The trim removed 5 bases at V and 2 bases at J, leaving 3 bases unmatched. There are 13 residues in the CDR3. 13 Jbeta primers and 60 Vbeta primers were used for the PCR. Clones were read by immunoSEQ multiplex PCR, and TCRdb kept only the in-frame ones, dropping some. This table has about 170,000 clones, about 80% appearing once. Input material: PBMCs. The TCR was taken from a woman aged 25 to 45 in good health and CMV-seropositive. V and J are TRBV7-9 and TRBJ2-7; TRBD2 aligns across 7 bases. DNA for the CDR3: TGTGCCAGCAGCGGAGGGAGGGCCTACGAGCAGTACTTC. It is translated as CASSGGRAYEQYF.